The clone carrying this T cell receptor beta chain was counted at least ten times. The antigen is not known. V lost 5 bases and J lost 1, with 5 bases in between. The length of the CDR3 is 12 residues. CDR1 and CDR2 (germline): SGHTA, FQGNSA. The library put unique molecular identifiers onto individual cDNA molecules. Via MiXCR, TCRdb re-called the RACE reads, giving one row per CDR3 protein. This sample has about 49,000 distinct CDR3 sequences, with about 10% found just once. The sample originates from a study of human T cells and chemical hapten exposure. Findings and limits, study-wide: Relative to control repertoires, expanded TCRs gave rise to significantly more large CDR3 similarity clusters.

Time point of the sample: patch test 1, 2 weeks after DPC sensitization. Regarding treatment: therapeutic diphenylcyclopropenone sensitization with weekly scalp DPC. Suited to DPC and affected by alopecia, the donors ranged from 18 to 70 years old. The chain uses TRBV7-2 and TRBJ1-2, with no clear D. This receptor was obtained from a woman in her forties or fifties with alopecia areata. Some clones in this sample may be carry-over from other donors' samples. The source was whole blood, collected in connection with sensitization to the hapten diphenylcyclopropenone (DPC). CDR3 DNA: TGTGCCAGCAGCCCATTTAACTATGGCTACACCTTC. It encodes CASSPFNYGYTF. The full variable domain, with the rest looked up from reference TRBV7-2 and TRBJ1-2, is GAGVSQSPSNKVTEKGKDVELRCDPISGHTALYWYRQSLGQGLEFLIYFQGNSAPDKSGLPSDRFSAERTGGSVSTLTIQRTQQEDSAVYLCASSPFNYGYTFGSGTRLTVV.